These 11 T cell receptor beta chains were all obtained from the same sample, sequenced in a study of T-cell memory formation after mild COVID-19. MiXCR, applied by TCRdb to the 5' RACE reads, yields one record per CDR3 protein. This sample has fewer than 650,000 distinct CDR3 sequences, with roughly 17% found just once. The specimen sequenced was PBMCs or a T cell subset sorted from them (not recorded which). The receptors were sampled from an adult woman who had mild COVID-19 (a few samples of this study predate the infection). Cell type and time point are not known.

The DNA for the CDR3 is TGCGCCAGCAGCTTGACAGGGGGCGCCATCAATGAGCAGTTCTTC. Its protein product is CASSLTGGAINEQFF. The V and J genes are TRBV5-1 and TRBJ2-1, with TRBD1 identical over 9 bases. V gave up 1 base and J gave up 6 bases; unmatched junction bases: 5. Looked up from germline, CDR1 is SGHRS and CDR2 is YFSETQ. The CDR3 runs 15 residues.

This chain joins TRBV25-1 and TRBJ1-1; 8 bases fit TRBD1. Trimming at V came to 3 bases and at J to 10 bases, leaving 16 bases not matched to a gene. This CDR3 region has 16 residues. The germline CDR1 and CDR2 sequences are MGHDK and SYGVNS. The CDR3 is CASSEFGGAGGVVAFF. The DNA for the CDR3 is TGTGCCAGCAGTGAGTTTGGTGGTGCAGGGGGCGTGGTAGCTTTCTTT.

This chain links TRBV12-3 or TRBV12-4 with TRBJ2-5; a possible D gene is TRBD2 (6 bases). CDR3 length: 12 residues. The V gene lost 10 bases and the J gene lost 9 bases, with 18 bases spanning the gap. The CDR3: CAIGSNGLPQYF. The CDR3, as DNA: TGTGCCATCGGGAGTAACGGTTTGCCCCAGTACTTC.

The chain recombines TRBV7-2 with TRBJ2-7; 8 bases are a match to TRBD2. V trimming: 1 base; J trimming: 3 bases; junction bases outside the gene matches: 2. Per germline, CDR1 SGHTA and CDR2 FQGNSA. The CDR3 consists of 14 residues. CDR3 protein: CASSLVAGNYEQYF. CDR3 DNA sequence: TGTGCCAGCAGCTTAGTAGCGGGAAACTACGAGCAGTACTTC.

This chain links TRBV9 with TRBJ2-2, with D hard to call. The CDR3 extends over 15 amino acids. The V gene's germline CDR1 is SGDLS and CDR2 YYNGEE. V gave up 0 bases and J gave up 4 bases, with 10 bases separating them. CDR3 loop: CASSVGGVSTGELFF. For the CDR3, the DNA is TGTGCCAGCAGCGTAGGTGGGGTTTCCACCGGGGAGCTGTTTTTT.

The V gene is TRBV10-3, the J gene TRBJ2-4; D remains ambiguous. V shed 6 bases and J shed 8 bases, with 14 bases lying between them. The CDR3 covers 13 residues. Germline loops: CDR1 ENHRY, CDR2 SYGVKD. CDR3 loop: CAISSGYADIQYF. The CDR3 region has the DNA TGTGCCATCAGCTCCGGATACGCGGACATTCAGTACTTC.

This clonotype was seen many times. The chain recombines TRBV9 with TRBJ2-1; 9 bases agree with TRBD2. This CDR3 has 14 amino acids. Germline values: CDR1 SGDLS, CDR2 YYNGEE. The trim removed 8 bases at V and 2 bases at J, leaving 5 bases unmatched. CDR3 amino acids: CASAGGVTYNEQFF. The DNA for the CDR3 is TGTGCCAGTGCGGGAGGGGTAACCTACAATGAGCAGTTCTTC.

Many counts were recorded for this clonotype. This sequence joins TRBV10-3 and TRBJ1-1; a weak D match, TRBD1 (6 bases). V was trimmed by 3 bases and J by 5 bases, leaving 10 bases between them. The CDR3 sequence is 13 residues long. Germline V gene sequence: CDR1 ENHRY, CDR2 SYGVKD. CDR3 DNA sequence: TGTGCCATCAGTGAACAGGGCGAGACTGAAGCTTTCTTT. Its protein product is CAISEQGETEAFF.

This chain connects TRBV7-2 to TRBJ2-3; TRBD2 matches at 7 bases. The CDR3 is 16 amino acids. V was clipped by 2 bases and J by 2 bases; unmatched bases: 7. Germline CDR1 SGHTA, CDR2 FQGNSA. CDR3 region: CASSLRERGVTDTQYF. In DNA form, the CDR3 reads TGTGCCAGCAGCTTAAGGGAGCGGGGCGTCACAGATACGCAGTATTTT.

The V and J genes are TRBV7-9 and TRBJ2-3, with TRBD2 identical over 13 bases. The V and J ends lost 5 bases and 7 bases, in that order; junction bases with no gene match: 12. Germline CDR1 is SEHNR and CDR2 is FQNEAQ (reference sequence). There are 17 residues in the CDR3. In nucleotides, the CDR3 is TGTGCCAGCAGCACCGGGACTAGCGGGGACGGCACTAATACGCAGTATTTT. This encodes CASSTGTSGDGTNTQYF.

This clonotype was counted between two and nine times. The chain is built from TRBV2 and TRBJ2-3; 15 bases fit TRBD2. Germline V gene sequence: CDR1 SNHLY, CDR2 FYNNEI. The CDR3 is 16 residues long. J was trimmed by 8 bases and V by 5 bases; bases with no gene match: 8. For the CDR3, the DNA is TGTGCCAGCAGTCCCTGGACTAGCGGGGGGGCCGCTACGCAGTATTTT. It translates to CASSPWTSGGAATQYF. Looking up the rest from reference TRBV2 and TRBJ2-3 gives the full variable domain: EPEVTQTPSHQVTQMGQEVILRCVPISNHLYFYWYRQILGQKVEFLVSFYNNEISEKSEIFDDQFSVERPDGSNFTLKIRSTKLEDSAMYFCASSPWTSGGAATQYFGPGTRLTVL.